This T cell receptor beta chain is drawn from a study of low-dose radiotherapy and immunotherapy resistance in tumors. Study-level information: Intravenous ipilimumab 1 mg/kg every six weeks was given with nivolumab 240 mg every two weeks.

Time point specified: before trial treatment. It was nivolumab, ipilimumab, aspirin, low-dose cyclophosphamide and low-dose radiotherapy that donors received. TRAV- and TRBV-specific primers primed first-strand cDNA, covering alpha and beta chains. Over roughly 20 PCR cycles, TCRs were amplified from a constant-region primer and V-primer adapter. mRNA, once isolated, was amplified by in vitro transcription. A single record per CDR3 protein comes from TCRdb applying MiXCR to the reads. Here the sample spans about 60,000 distinct CDR3 sequences, 20% to 25% being singletons. The CDR3 covers 15 residues. Germline CDR1 and CDR2: MNHEY and SVGEGT. V shed 7 bases and J 7 bases; nucleotides not matched to a gene: 5.

This receptor was identified in a male donor with prostate cancer. The rearrangement uses TRBV6-2 or TRBV6-3 and TRBJ1-6; TRBD1 aligns across 12 bases. The sequenced sample was PBMCs, obtained before treatment. CDR3 protein: CASKEGQGANSPLHF. CDR3 nucleotide sequence: TGTGCCAGCAAAGAGGGACAGGGGGCCAATTCACCCCTCCACTTT.